These 29 T cell receptor beta chains originate from one sample sequenced in a study of blood T cell repertoires in COVID-19. The protocol was immunoSEQ multiplex PCR, while the TCRdb copy is restricted to in-frame clones and leaves out a portion. The table lists 250,000 to 300,000 clones, approximately 86% of them singletons. The material sequenced was PBMCs or T cells enriched from blood (not recorded which). These TCRs come from a woman in her 30s who had recovered from COVID-19.

This chain uses TRBV18 with TRBJ2-7; TRBD2 aligns across 11 bases. The CDR3 contains 16 residues. Germline assignment: CDR1 KGHSH and CDR2 LQKENI. Trimming removed 6 bases from V and 2 bases from J; junction bases left unmatched: 9. The CDR3 region has the DNA TGTGCCAGCTCGTCAAGACTAGCGGGAAGTACCTACGAGCAGTACTTC. Its protein is CASSSRLAGSTYEQYF.

The V gene is TRBV7-9, the J gene TRBJ1-2; D might be TRBD1 (6 bases). This CDR3 spans 14 amino acids. Trimming removed 1 base at V and 7 bases at J, with 13 bases between. The germline V gene encodes CDR1 SEHNR and CDR2 FQNEAQ (reference sequence). DNA of the CDR3: TGTGCCAGCAGCTTAGGGTGGGGGCAGGTTGGCTACACCTTC. This sequence encodes CASSLGWGQVGYTF.

This clone appeared a single time. V and J are TRBV5-4 and TRBJ1-6; no reliable D call. V lost 2 bases to trimming and J lost 10 bases, with 13 bases between them. The CDR3 extends over 14 amino acids. Germline values: CDR1 SGHNT, CDR2 YYREEE (reference sequence). CDR3 residues: CASSLRMEASPLHF. The CDR3 DNA reads TGTGCCAGCAGCTTACGAATGGAGGCCTCACCCCTCCACTTT.

The chain recombines TRBV7-2 with TRBJ1-6; tentatively, D is TRBD1 (5 bases). The CDR3 is 12 residues long. Germline CDR1 is SGHTA and CDR2 is FQGNSA. Trimming took off 4 bases at V and 13 bases at J, with 11 bases between the two ends. CDR3 sequence (DNA): TGTGCCAGCAGCTCGGGGGTAGGGCCCCTCCACTTT. Protein: CASSSGVGPLHF.

The gene calls are TRBV28 and TRBJ2-1; 12 bases are a match to TRBD2. Trimming at V came to 4 bases and at J to 5 bases, leaving 3 bases not matched to a gene. CDR1 is MDHEN and CDR2 is SYDVKM in the germline V gene. The CDR3 is made up of 15 amino acids. The CDR3 loop reads CASSSSGGGHNEQFF. CDR3 sequence (DNA): TGTGCCAGCAGTTCTAGCGGGGGGGGCCACAATGAGCAGTTCTTC.

The rearrangement uses TRBV30 and TRBJ2-7; tentative D call: TRBD1 (6 bases). CDR1 is GTSNPN, CDR2 SVGIG, per germline (reference sequence). There are 12 residues in the CDR3. V was clipped by 8 bases and J by 4 bases, with 15 bases between them. CDR3 nucleotide sequence: TGTGCCGGCAACCGGGACACATACGAGCAGTACTTC. This encodes CAGNRDTYEQYF.

This sequence joins TRBV19 and TRBJ1-2; TRBD1 agrees at 7 bases. With V trimmed by 4 bases and J by 2 bases, 7 bases remained unmatched. CDR1 and CDR2 (germline): LNHDA, SQIVND (reference sequence). This CDR3 is 15 amino acids long. The CDR3 DNA reads as TGTGCCAGTAGTACAGGGGGTCCGGTGAACTATGGCTACACCTTC. Protein sequence: CASSTGGPVNYGYTF.

The chain has TRBV7-8 and TRBJ1-5; no definite D call. Deletions cut 5 bases from V and 4 bases from J, with 9 bases between. Germline assignment: CDR1 SGHVS and CDR2 FQNEAQ. The CDR3 has 13 residues. In nucleotides, the CDR3 is TGTGCCAGCAGCCGTGAGAGGAATCAGCCCCAGCATTTT. Protein sequence: CASSRERNQPQHF.

The rearrangement uses TRBV5-1 and TRBJ1-1; D may be TRBD1 (6 bases). This CDR3 has 15 residues. V dropped 2 bases and J dropped 1 base, with 12 bases sitting between them. CDR1 and CDR2 (germline): SGHRS, YFSETQ. The CDR3 protein is CASSLYTGSNTEAFF. DNA for the CDR3: TGCGCCAGCAGCTTATACACAGGGTCGAACACTGAAGCTTTCTTT.

The V gene is TRBV19, the J gene TRBJ2-3, with D maybe TRBD1 (5 bases). V was shortened by 0 bases and J by 5 bases, with 9 bases between the two germline ends. The CDR3 runs 14 residues. Germline V gene lookup returns CDR1 LNHDA and CDR2 SQIVND (reference sequence). CDR3 nucleotides: TGTGCCAGTAGTATAGAACAGGCCATAGATACGCAGTATTTT. It yields the protein CASSIEQAIDTQYF.

The chain employs TRBV19 and TRBJ1-4; tentative D call: TRBD1 (5 bases). Germline values: CDR1 LNHDA, CDR2 SQIVND (reference sequence). V lost 3 bases to trimming and J lost 0 bases, with 8 bases between them. The CDR3 contains 15 residues. The CDR3 DNA sequence: TGTGCCAGTAGTATCGCACAGGCAACTAATGAAAAACTGTTTTTT. This translates into CASSIAQATNEKLFF.

This chain connects TRBV27 to TRBJ2-3; possible D gene TRBD2, 5 bases. The length of the CDR3 is 14 residues. Germline CDR1 reads MNHEY; CDR2 reads SMNVEV (reference sequence). V dropped 4 bases and J dropped 0 bases, with 8 bases sitting between them. The chain's CDR3 is CASSSRVSTDTQYF. CDR3 nucleotides: TGTGCCAGCAGTTCGCGGGTCAGCACAGATACGCAGTATTTT.

In this sample, this clone turned up a few times. The chain combines TRBV6-5 with TRBJ2-7; the D is unclear. Germline V gene data show CDR1 as MNHEY and CDR2 as SVGAGI. The V and J ends lost 6 bases and 2 bases respectively, with 17 bases between them. This CDR3 contains 15 residues. CDR3 sequence: CASRTTQTHTYEQYF. CDR3 DNA sequence: TGTGCCAGCAGAACCACCCAAACACACACCTACGAGCAGTACTTC.

The chain carries TRBV25-1 and TRBJ2-5; 12 bases map to TRBD2. The CDR3 sequence is 16 residues long. The germline gives CDR1 MGHDK, CDR2 SYGVNS. Trimming removed 5 bases from V and 2 bases from J; junction bases left unmatched: 6. This CDR3 reads CASSLAGGLPQETQYF. CDR3 coding DNA: TGTGCCAGCAGTCTAGCGGGGGGGCTACCTCAAGAGACCCAGTACTTC.

The J gene is TRBJ2-7, the V gene TRBV28; no clear D gene. Germline V gene sequence: CDR1 MDHEN, CDR2 SYDVKM. V gave up 6 bases and J gave up 6 bases, with 15 bases separating them. This CDR3 is 13 amino acids long. The DNA of the CDR3 is TGTGCCAGCAGCCCACAGATTGTGGGCGAGCAGTACTTC. The encoded protein is CASSPQIVGEQYF.

The CDR3 sequence: CASRGLLNTGELFF. DNA of the CDR3: TGTGCCAGCAGAGGACTGCTGAACACCGGGGAGCTGTTTTTT. The V call is TRBV27, the J call TRBJ2-2, with D possibly TRBD2 on 5 matching bases. The CDR3 contains 14 residues. CDR1 and CDR2 (germline): MNHEY, SMNVEV (reference sequence). V was pared by 6 bases and J by 1 base, with 9 bases between.

This chain uses TRBV21-1 with TRBJ1-2. TRBV21-1 is a pseudogene. The CDR3 contains 16 residues. CDR3 amino acids: CASRKGTDEPNYGYTF. CDR3 DNA sequence: TGTGCCAGCAGGAAAGGGACTGATGAACCTAACTATGGCTACACCTTC.

J is TRBJ1-2 and V is TRBV3-1 (or the pseudogene TRBV3-2); D perhaps matches TRBD1 (6 bases). This CDR3 is built from 17 residues. Per germline, CDR1 LGHDT and CDR2 YNNKEL (reference sequence). The V end was cut by 4 bases, the J end by 4 bases, with 22 bases between. This CDR3 reads CASSPPPNREPIYGYTF. The CDR3, as DNA: TGTGCCAGCAGCCCACCCCCTAACAGGGAACCTATCTATGGCTACACCTTC.

The V gene is TRBV27, the J gene TRBJ1-6, with D unresolved. CDR3 length: 13 amino acids. The ends were cut back, 2 bases at V and 8 bases at J, with 7 bases in the middle. Germline values: CDR1 MNHEY, CDR2 SMNVEV (reference sequence). The CDR3 DNA sequence: TGTGCCAGCAGTTTAGGGCCCTATTCACCCCTCCACTTT. It specifies CASSLGPYSPLHF.

Here the CDR3 reads CASSSLAGGTDTQYF. The CDR3 coding sequence is TGTGCCAGCAGCTCCTTAGCGGGGGGCACAGATACGCAGTATTTT. The V call is TRBV7-3, the J call TRBJ2-3; 9 bases agree with TRBD2. CDR3 size: 15 residues. V shed 4 bases and J 1 base; nucleotides not matched to a gene: 3. Germline V lookup: CDR1 SGHTA, CDR2 FQGTGA.

This chain connects TRBV24-1 to TRBJ1-2, with 7 bases matching TRBD1. The CDR3 totals 17 residues. The trim removed 5 bases at V and 2 bases at J, leaving 13 bases unmatched. Germline-derived CDR1 and CDR2 are KGHDR and SFDVKD. The CDR3 DNA follows: TGTGCCACCAGTGTCTTCGACAGGGTGGAGGGGAACTATGGCTACACCTTC. The encoded protein is CATSVFDRVEGNYGYTF.

This chain connects TRBV28 to TRBJ2-2, with D tentatively TRBD2 (6 bases). V was cut by 7 bases and J by 0 bases, with 15 bases left in between. Looked up from germline, CDR1 is MDHEN and CDR2 is SYDVKM. The CDR3 runs 16 residues. The CDR3 here is CASIVAGGPNTGELFF. CDR3 nucleotide sequence: TGTGCCAGCATAGTGGCAGGAGGGCCGAACACCGGGGAGCTGTTTTTT. Full variable domain (rest looked up from reference TRBV28 and TRBJ2-2): DVKVTQSSRYLVKRTGEKVFLECVQDMDHENMFWYRQDPGLGLRLIYFSYDVKMKEKGDIPEGYSVSREKKERFSLILESASTNQTSMYLCASIVAGGPNTGELFFGEGSRLTVL.

The chain uses TRBV7-9 and TRBJ2-3; 15 bases are shared with TRBD2. The CDR3 contains 18 residues. In germline, CDR1 is SEHNR, CDR2 FQNEAQ (reference sequence). V shed 6 bases, J shed 1 base, and the junction held 8 bases outside the gene matches. In nucleotides, the CDR3 is TGTGCCAGCAGGCGGGGACTAGCGGGAGGTGGAGGCACAGATACGCAGTATTTT. Translating it yields CASRRGLAGGGGTDTQYF.

The chain recombines TRBV27 with TRBJ2-7; D perhaps matches TRBD1 (6 bases). Germline V lookup: CDR1 MNHEY, CDR2 SMNVEV (reference sequence). V dropped 6 bases and J dropped 0 bases, with 9 bases sitting between them. The CDR3 sequence is 13 residues long. The CDR3 DNA sequence: TGTGCCAGCAGACAGGGCCCCTCCTACGAGCAGTACTTC. Translation: CASRQGPSYEQYF.

The rearrangement links TRBV7-9 to TRBJ1-1; TRBD1 matches 11 bases. With V trimmed by 1 base and J by 4 bases, 11 bases remained unmatched. The CDR3 totals 18 residues. The V gene's germline CDR1 is SEHNR and CDR2 FQNEAQ (reference sequence). The DNA of the CDR3 is TGTGCCAGCAGCTTAGATCAAGGGTGGACAGGGGGCCCCACTGAAGCTTTCTTT. Protein: CASSLDQGWTGGPTEAFF.

The V gene is TRBV18, the J gene TRBJ2-1; TRBD2 is a possible D gene (6 bases). The germline CDR1 and CDR2 sequences are KGHSH and LQKENI. The CDR3 has 15 amino acids. V was cut by 0 bases and J by 4 bases, with 10 bases left in between. The CDR3 nucleotides are TGTGCCAGCTCACCACCTAGCGGACAATACAATGAGCAGTTCTTC. Translating it yields CASSPPSGQYNEQFF.

This CDR3 is CATSDPDGQGNTGELFF. The CDR3 region has the DNA TGTGCCACCAGTGACCCAGACGGACAGGGCAACACCGGGGAGCTGTTTTTT. This rearrangement joins TRBV24-1 to TRBJ2-2; 8 bases line up with TRBD1. Germline lookup yields CDR1 KGHDR and CDR2 SFDVKD. The ends lost 4 bases at V and 2 bases at J; junction bases unmatched: 8. The CDR3 runs to 17 residues.

V and J are TRBV29-1 and TRBJ1-2; TRBD1 aligns across 8 bases. CDR1 SQVTM and CDR2 ANQGSEA come from the germline V gene. V was pared by 0 bases and J by 6 bases, with 9 bases of the junction left unmatched. This CDR3 is 15 amino acids long. This chain's CDR3 is CSVEDRLQGVDGYTF. CDR3 bases: TGCAGCGTTGAAGATAGGTTACAGGGGGTGGATGGCTACACCTTC.

The rearrangement links TRBV11-2 to TRBJ2-3; possible D gene TRBD2, 5 bases. Germline values: CDR1 SGHAT, CDR2 FQNNGV. This CDR3 comprises 14 residues. Deletions cut 3 bases from V and 2 bases from J, with 9 bases between. The CDR3 loop reads CASSFRGNTDTQYF. The CDR3 bases are TGTGCCAGCAGCTTCCGGGGAAACACAGATACGCAGTATTTT.